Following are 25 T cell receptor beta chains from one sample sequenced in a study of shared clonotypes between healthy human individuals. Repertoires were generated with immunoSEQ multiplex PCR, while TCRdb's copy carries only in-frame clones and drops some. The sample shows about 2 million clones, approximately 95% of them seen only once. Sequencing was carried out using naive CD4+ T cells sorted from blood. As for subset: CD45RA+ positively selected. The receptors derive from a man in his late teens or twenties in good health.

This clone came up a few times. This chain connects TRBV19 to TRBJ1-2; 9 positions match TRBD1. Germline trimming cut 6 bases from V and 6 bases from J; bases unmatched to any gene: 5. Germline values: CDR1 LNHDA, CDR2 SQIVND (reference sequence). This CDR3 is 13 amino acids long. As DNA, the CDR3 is TGTGCCAGTAGCTTTCGGGACAGGGATGGCTACACCTTC. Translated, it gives CASSFRDRDGYTF. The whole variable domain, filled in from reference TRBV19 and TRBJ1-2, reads DGGITQSPKYLFRKEGQNVTLSCEQNLNHDAMYWYRQDPGQGLRLIYYSQIVNDFQKGDIAEGYSVSREKKESFPLTVTSAQKNPTAFYLCASSFRDRDGYTFGSGTRLTVV.

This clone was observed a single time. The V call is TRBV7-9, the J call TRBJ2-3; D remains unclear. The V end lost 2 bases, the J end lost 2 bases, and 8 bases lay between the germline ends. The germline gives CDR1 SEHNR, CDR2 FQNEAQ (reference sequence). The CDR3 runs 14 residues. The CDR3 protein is CASSLTLDTDTQYF. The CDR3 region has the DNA TGTGCCAGCAGCTTAACCCTTGACACAGATACGCAGTATTTT. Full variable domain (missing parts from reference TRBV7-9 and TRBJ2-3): DTGVSQNPRHKITKRGQNVTFRCDPISEHNRLYWYRQTLGQGPEFLTYFQNEAQLEKSRLLSDRFSAERPKGSFSTLEIQRTEQGDSAMYLCASSLTLDTDTQYFGPGTRLTVL.

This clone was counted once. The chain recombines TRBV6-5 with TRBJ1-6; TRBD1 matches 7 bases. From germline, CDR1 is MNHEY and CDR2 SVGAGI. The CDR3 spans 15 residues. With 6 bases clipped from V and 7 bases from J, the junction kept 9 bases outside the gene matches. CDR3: CASRISKGANSPLHF. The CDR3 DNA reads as TGTGCCAGCAGAATCAGCAAGGGGGCGAATTCACCCCTCCACTTT.

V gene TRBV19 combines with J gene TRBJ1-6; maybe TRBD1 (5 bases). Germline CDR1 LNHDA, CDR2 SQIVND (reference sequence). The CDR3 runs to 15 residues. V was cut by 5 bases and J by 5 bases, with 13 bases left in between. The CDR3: CASSAGTTNNSPLHF. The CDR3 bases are TGTGCCAGTAGTGCCGGGACGACCAATAATTCACCCCTCCACTTT.

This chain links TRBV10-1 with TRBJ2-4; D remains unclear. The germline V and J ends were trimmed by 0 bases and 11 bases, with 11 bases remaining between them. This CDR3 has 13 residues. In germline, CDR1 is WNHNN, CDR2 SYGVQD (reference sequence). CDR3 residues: CASSESMSGVQYF. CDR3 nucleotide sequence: TGCGCCAGCAGTGAGTCGATGTCTGGGGTTCAGTACTTC.

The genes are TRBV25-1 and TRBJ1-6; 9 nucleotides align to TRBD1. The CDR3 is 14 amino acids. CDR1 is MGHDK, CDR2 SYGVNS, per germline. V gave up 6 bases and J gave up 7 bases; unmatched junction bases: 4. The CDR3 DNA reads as TGTGCCAGCAGAGGGACAGGGAGGAATTCACCCCTCCACTTT. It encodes CASRGTGRNSPLHF.

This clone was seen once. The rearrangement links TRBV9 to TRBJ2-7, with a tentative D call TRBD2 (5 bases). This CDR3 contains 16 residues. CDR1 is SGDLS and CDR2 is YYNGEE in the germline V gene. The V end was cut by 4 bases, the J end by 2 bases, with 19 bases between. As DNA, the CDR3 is TGTGCCAGCAGCCCCGGAGGTACAGCCACCACCTACGAGCAGTACTTC. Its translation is CASSPGGTATTYEQYF.

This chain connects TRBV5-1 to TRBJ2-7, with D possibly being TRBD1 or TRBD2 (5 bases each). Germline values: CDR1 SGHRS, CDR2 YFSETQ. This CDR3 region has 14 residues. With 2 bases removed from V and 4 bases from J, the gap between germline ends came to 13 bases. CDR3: CASSFGAPGYEQYF. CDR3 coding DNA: TGCGCCAGCAGCTTCGGGGCCCCCGGGTACGAGCAGTACTTC.

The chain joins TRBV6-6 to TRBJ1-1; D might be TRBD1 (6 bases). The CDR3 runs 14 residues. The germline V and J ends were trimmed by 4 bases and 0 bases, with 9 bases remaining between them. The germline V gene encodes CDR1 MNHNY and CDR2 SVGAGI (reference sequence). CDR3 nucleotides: TGTGCCAGCAGTTCCGGACAGTTGAACACTGAAGCTTTCTTT. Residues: CASSSGQLNTEAFF.

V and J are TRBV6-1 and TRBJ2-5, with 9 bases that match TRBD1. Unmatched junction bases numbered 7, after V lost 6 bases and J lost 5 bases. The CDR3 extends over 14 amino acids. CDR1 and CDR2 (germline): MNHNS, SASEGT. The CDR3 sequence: CASSLQGAGETQYF. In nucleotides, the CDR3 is TGTGCCAGCAGCCTACAGGGGGCGGGTGAGACCCAGTACTTC.

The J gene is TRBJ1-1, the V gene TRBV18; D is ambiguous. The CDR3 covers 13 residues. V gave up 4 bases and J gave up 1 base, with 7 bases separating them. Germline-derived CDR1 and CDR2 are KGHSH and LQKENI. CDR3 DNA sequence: TGTGCCAGCTCACTGGGATCGAACACTGAAGCTTTCTTT. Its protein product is CASSLGSNTEAFF.

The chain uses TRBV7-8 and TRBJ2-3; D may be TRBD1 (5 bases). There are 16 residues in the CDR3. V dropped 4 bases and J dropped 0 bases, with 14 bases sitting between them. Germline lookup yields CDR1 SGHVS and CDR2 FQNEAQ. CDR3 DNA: TGTGCCAGCAGCTCGCGCCCCACAGGTAGCACAGATACGCAGTATTTT. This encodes CASSSRPTGSTDTQYF.

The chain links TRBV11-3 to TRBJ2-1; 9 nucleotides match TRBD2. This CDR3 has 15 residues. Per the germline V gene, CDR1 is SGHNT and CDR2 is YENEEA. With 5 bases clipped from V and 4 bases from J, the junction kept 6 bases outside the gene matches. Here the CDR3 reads CASSPRLAEYNEQFF. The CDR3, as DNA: TGTGCCAGCAGCCCCCGACTAGCGGAGTACAATGAGCAGTTCTTC.

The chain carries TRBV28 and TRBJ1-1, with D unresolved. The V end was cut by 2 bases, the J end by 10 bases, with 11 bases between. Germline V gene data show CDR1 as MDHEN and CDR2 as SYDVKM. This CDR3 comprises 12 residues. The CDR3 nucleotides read TGTGCCAGCAGTTTAAACTGGAGTGGAGCTTTCTTT. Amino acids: CASSLNWSGAFF.

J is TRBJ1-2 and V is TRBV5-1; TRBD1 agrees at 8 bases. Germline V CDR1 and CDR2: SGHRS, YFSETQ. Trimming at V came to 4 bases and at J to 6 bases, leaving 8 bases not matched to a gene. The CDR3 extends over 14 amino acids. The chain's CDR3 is CASSDGQGKHGYTF. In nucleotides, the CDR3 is TGCGCCAGCAGCGACGGACAGGGTAAACATGGCTACACCTTC.

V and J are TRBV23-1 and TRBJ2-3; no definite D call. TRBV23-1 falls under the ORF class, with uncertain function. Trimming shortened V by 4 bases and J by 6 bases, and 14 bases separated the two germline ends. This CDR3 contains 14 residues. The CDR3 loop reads CASSPIPFWDTQYF. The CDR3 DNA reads TGCGCCAGCAGTCCCATCCCTTTCTGGGATACGCAGTATTTT.

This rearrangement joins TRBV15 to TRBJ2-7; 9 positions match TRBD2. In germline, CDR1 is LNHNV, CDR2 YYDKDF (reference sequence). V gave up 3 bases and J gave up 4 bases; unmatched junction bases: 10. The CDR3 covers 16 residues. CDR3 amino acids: CATSSLGPSGEYEQYF. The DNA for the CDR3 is TGTGCCACCAGCAGCCTAGGCCCTAGCGGGGAGTACGAGCAGTACTTC.

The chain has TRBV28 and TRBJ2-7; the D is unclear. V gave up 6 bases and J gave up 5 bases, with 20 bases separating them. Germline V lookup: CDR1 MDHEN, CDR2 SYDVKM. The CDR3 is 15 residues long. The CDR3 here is CASSSPWAGSNEQYF. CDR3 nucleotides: TGTGCCAGCAGCTCCCCGTGGGCAGGATCCAACGAGCAGTACTTC.

This CDR3 reads CSVELGRGYNEQFF. DNA for the CDR3: TGCAGCGTTGAACTGGGGCGGGGATACAATGAGCAGTTCTTC. The rearrangement links TRBV29-1 to TRBJ2-1; D possibly corresponds to TRBD2 (6 bases). Trimming took 2 bases from V and 4 from J, leaving 12 bases between them. CDR3 length: 14 residues. The germline CDR1 and CDR2 sequences are SQVTM and ANQGSEA.

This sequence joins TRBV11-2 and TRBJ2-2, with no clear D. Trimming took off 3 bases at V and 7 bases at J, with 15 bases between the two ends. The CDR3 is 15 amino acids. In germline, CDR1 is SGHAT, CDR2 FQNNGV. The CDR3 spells CASSFLAGLGGELFF. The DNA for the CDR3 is TGTGCCAGCAGCTTCTTGGCCGGGTTGGGCGGGGAGCTGTTTTTT.

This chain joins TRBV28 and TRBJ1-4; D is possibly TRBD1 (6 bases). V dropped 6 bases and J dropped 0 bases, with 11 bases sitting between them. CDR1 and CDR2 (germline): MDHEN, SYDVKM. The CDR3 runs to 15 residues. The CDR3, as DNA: TGTGCCAGCAGAACCACAGGGACAACTAATGAAAAACTGTTTTTT. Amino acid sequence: CASRTTGTTNEKLFF.

The CDR3 DNA is TGTGCCAGCAGCCAGACCGGGACAGGGGGTACTAACTATGGCTACACCTTC. Its translation is CASSQTGTGGTNYGYTF. The rearrangement joins TRBV4-2 to TRBJ1-2; 11 bases are a match to TRBD1. Trimming at V came to 3 bases and at J to 0 bases, leaving 6 bases not matched to a gene. The CDR3 loop spans 17 amino acids. The V gene's germline CDR1 is LGHNA and CDR2 YNFKEQ.

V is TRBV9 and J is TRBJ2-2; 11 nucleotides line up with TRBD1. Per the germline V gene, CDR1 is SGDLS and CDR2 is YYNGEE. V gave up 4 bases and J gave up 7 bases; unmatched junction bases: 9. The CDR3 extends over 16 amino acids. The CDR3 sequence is CASSPRTGGEGGELFF. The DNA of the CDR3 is TGTGCCAGCAGCCCCAGGACAGGGGGCGAGGGCGGGGAGCTGTTTTTT.

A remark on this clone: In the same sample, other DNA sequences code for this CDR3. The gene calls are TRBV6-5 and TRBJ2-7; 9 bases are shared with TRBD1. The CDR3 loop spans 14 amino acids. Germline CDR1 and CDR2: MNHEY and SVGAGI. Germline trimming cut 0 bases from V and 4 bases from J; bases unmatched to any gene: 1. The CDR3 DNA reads TGTGCCAGCAGTTACTCCGACAGGGGGTACGAGCAGTACTTC. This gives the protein CASSYSDRGYEQYF.

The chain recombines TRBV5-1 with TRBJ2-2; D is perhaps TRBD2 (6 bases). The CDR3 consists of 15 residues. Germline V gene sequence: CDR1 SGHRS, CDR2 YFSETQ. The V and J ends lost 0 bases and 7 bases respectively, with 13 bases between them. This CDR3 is CASSLGGGPNGELFF. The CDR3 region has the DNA TGCGCCAGCAGCTTGGGTGGAGGGCCTAACGGGGAGCTGTTTTTT. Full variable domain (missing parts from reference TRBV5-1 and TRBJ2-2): KAGVTQTPRYLIKTRGQQVTLSCSPISGHRSVSWYQQTPGQGLQFLFEYFSETQRNKGNFPGRFSGRQFSNSRSEMNVSTLELGDSALYLCASSLGGGPNGELFFGEGSRLTVL.